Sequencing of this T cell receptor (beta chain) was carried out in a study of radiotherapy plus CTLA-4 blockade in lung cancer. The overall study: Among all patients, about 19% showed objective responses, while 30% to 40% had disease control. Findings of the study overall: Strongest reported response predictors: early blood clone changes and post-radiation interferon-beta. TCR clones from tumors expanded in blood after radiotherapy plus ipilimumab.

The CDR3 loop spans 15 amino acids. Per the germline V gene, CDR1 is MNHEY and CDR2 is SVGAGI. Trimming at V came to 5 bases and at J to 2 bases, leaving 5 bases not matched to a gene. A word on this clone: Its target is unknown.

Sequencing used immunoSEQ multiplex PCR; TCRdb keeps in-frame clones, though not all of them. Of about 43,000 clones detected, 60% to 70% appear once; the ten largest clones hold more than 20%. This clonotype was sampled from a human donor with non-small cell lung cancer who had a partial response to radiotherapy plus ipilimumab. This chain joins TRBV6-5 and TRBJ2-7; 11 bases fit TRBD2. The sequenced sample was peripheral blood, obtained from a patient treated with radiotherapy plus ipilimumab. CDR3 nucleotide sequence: TGTGCCAGCAGTCCCCGACTAGCGGGGACCTACGAGCAGTACTTC. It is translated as CASSPRLAGTYEQYF.